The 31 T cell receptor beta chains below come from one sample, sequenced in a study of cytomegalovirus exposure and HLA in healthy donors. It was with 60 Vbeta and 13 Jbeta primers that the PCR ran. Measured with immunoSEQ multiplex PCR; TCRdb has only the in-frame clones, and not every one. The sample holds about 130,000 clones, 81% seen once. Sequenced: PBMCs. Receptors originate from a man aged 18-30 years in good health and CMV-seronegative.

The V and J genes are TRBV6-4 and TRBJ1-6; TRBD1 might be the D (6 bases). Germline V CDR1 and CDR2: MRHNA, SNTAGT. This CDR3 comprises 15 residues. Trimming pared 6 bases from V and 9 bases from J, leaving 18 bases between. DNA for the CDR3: TGTGCCAGCAGAGAACAGGACAGCCCTGGTTCACCCCTCCACTTT. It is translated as CASREQDSPGSPLHF.

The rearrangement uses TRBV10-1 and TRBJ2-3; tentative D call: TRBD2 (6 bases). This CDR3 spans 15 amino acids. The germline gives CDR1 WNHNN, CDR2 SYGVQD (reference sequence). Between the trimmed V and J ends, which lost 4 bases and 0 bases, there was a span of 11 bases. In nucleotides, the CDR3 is TGCGCCAGCAGTGGTGGAGGGCTGAGCACAGATACGCAGTATTTT. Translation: CASSGGGLSTDTQYF.

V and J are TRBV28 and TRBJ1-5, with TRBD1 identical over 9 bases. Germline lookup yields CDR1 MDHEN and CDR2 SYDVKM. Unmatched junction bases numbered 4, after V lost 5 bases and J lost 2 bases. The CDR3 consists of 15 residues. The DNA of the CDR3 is TGTGCCAGCAGTCCGGGACAGGGCCGCAATCAGCCCCAGCATTTT. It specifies CASSPGQGRNQPQHF.

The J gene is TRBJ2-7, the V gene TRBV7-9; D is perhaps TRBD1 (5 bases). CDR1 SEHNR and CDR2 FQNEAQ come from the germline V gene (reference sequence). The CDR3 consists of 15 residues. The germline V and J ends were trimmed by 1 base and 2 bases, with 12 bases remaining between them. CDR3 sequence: CASSLGRAGTYEQYF. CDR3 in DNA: TGTGCCAGCAGCTTAGGCAGGGCCGGCACCTACGAGCAGTACTTC. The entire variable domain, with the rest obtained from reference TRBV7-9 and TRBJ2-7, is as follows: DTGVSQNPRHKITKRGQNVTFRCDPISEHNRLYWYRQTLGQGPEFLTYFQNEAQLEKSRLLSDRFSAERPKGSFSTLEIQRTEQGDSAMYLCASSLGRAGTYEQYFGPGTRLTVT.

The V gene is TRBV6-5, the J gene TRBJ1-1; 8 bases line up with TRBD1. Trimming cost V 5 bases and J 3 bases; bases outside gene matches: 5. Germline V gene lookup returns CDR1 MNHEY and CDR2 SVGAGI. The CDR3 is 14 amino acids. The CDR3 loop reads CASSPDRADTEAFF. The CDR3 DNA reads TGTGCCAGCAGTCCGGACAGGGCGGACACTGAAGCTTTCTTT.

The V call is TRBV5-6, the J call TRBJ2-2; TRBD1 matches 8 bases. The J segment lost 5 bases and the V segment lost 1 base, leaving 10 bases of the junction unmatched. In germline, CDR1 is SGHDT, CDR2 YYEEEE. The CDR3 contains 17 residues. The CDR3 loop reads CASSLLGTGLLTGELFF. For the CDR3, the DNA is TGTGCCAGCAGCTTGCTGGGGACAGGTCTCTTGACCGGGGAGCTGTTTTTT.

CDR3: CAIPADSGNTIYF. CDR3 nucleotide sequence: TGTGCCATCCCTGCGGACTCTGGAAACACCATATATTTT. The V and J genes are TRBV7-2 and TRBJ1-3; D gene unclear. Germline CDR1 SGHTA, CDR2 FQGNSA. This CDR3 is 13 amino acids long. V was shortened by 10 bases and J by 0 bases, with 10 bases between the two germline ends.

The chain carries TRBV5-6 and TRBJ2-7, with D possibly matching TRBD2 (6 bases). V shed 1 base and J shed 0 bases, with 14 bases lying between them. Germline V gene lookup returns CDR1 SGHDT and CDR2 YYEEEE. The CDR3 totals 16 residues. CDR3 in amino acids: CASSLWGGTGSYEQYF. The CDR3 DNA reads TGTGCCAGCAGCTTGTGGGGCGGGACTGGCTCCTACGAGCAGTACTTC. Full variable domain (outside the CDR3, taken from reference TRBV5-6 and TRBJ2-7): DAGVTQSPTHLIKTRGQQVTLRCSPKSGHDTVSWYQQALGQGPQFIFQYYEEEERQRGNFPDRFSGHQFPNYSSELNVNALLLGDSALYLCASSLWGGTGSYEQYFGPGTRLTVT.

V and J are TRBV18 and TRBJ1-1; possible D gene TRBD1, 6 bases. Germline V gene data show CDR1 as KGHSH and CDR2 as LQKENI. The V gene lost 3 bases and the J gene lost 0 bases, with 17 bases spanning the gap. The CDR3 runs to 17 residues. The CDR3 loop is CASSPALLGALNTEAFF. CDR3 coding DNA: TGTGCCAGCTCACCGGCCCTTTTGGGGGCTCTGAACACTGAAGCTTTCTTT.

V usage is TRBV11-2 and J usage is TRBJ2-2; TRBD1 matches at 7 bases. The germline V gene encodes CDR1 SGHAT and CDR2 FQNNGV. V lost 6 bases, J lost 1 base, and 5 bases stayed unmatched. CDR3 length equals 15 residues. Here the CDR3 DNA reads TGTGCCAGCAGGGGGACAGTCAAGAACACCGGGGAGCTGTTTTTT. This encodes CASRGTVKNTGELFF.

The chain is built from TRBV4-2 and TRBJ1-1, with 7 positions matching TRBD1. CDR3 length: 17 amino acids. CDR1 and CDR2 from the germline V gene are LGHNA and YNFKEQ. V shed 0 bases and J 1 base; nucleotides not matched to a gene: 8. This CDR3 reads CASSQDPAGGRNTEAFF. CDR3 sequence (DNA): TGTGCCAGCAGCCAAGATCCCGCAGGGGGGCGGAACACTGAAGCTTTCTTT.

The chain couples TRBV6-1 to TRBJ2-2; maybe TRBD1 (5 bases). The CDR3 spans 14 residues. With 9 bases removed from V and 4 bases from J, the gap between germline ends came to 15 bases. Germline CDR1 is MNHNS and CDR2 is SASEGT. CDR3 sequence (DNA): TGTGCCAGATTGACAGTAAATTCCACCGGGGAGCTGTTTTTT. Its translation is CARLTVNSTGELFF.

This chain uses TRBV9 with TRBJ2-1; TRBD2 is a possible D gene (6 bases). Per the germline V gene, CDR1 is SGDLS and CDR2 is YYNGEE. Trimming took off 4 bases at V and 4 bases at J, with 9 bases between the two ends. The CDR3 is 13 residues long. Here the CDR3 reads CASSSGGYNEQFF. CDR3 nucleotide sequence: TGTGCCAGCAGCTCCGGGGGTTACAATGAGCAGTTCTTC.

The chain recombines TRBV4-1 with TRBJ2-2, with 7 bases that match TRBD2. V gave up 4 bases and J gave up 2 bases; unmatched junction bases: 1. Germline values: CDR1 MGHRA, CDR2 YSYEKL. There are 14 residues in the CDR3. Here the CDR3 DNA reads TGCGCCAGCAGCCCGGGACTAAACACCGGGGAGCTGTTTTTT. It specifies CASSPGLNTGELFF.

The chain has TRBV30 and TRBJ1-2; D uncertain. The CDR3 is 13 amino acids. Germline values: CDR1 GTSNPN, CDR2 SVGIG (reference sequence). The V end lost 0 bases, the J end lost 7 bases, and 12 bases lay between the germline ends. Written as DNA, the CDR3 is TGTGCCTGGAGTGTACCTTTCCCTAGTGGCTACACCTTC. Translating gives CAWSVPFPSGYTF.

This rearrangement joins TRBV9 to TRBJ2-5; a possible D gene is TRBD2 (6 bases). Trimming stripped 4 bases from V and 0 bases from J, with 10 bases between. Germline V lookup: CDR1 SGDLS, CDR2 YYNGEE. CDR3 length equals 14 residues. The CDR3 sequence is CASSPGGYQETQYF. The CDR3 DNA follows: TGTGCCAGCAGCCCTGGGGGGTACCAAGAGACCCAGTACTTC. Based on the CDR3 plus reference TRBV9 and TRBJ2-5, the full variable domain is DSGVTQTPKHLITATGQRVTLRCSPRSGDLSVYWYQQSLDQGLQFLIQYYNGEERAKGNILERFSAQQFPDLHSELNLSSLELGDSALYFCASSPGGYQETQYFGPGTRLLVL.

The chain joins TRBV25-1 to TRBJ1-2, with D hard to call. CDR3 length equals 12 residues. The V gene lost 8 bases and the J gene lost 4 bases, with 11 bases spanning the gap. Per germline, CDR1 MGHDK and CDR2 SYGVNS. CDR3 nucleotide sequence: TGTGCCAGCGCAAACGCGTCCTATGGCTACACCTTC. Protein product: CASANASYGYTF.

CDR3 sequence reads: CASRGQGTLLAKNIQYF. CDR3 bases: TGTGCCAGCAGGGGACAGGGGACGTTACTAGCCAAAAACATTCAGTACTTC. The chain links TRBV2 to TRBJ2-4; TRBD1 aligns across 10 bases. The CDR3 contains 17 residues. V lost 6 bases, J lost 0 bases, and 8 bases stayed unmatched. CDR1 is SNHLY, CDR2 FYNNEI, per germline.

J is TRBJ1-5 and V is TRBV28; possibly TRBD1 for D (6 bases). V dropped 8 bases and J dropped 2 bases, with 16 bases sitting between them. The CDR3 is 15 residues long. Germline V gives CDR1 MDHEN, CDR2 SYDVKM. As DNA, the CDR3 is TGTGCCAGCGAGACGGGGGGGCGACGCAATCAGCCCCAGCATTTT. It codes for CASETGGRRNQPQHF. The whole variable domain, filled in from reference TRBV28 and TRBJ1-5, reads DVKVTQSSRYLVKRTGEKVFLECVQDMDHENMFWYRQDPGLGLRLIYFSYDVKMKEKGDIPEGYSVSREKKERFSLILESASTNQTSMYLCASETGGRRNQPQHFGDGTRLSIL.

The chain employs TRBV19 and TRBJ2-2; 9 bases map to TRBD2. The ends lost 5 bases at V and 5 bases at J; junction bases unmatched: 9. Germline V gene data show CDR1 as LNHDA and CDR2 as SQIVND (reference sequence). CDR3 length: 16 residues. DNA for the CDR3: TGTGCCAGTAGTTACCCTAGCGGGGCAGGAACCGGGGAGCTGTTTTTT. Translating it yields CASSYPSGAGTGELFF.

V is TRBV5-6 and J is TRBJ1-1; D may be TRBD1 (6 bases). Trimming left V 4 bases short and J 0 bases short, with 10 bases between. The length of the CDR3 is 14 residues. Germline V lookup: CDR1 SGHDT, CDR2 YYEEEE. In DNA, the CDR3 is TGTGCCAGCAGCCTCGACAGGATGAACACTGAAGCTTTCTTT. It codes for CASSLDRMNTEAFF.

The CDR3 here is CASSLRVRNSEQYF. DNA for the CDR3: TGTGCCAGCAGCCTCCGGGTTCGAAATAGCGAGCAGTACTTC. The chain couples TRBV6-5 to TRBJ2-7; D remains unclear. Germline CDR1 MNHEY, CDR2 SVGAGI. Trimming took 6 bases from V and 6 from J, leaving 18 bases between them. The CDR3 loop spans 14 amino acids.

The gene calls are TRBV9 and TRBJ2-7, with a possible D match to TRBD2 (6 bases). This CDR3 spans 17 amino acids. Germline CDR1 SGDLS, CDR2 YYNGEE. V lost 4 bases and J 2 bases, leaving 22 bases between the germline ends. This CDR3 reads CASSTHRGNHPTYEQYF. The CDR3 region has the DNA TGTGCCAGCAGCACCCACCGGGGGAACCATCCAACCTACGAGCAGTACTTC.

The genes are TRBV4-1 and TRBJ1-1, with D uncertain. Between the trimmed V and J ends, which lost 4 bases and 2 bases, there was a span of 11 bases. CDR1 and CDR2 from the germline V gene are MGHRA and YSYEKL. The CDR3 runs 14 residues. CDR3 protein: CASSPPGINTEAFF. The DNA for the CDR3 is TGCGCCAGCAGCCCCCCGGGGATAAACACTGAAGCTTTCTTT.

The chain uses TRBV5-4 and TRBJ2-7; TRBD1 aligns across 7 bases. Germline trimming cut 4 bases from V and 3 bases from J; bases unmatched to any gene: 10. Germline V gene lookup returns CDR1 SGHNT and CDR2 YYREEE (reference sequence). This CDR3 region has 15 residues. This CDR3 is CASSQDRSFHYEQYF. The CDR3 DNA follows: TGTGCCAGCAGCCAGGACAGGAGTTTCCACTACGAGCAGTACTTC.

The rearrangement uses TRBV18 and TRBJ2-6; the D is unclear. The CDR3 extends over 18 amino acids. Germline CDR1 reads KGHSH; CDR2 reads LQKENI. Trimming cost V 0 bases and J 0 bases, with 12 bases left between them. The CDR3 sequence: CASSPPARPCSGANVLTF. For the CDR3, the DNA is TGTGCCAGCTCACCACCTGCCAGGCCCTGCTCTGGGGCCAACGTCCTGACTTTC.

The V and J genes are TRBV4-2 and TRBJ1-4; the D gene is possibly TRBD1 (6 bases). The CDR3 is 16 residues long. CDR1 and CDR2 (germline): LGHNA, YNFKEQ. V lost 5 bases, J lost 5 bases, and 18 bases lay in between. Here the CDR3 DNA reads TGTGCCAGCAGCGAGGAAGACAGGTATAGAAATGAAAAACTGTTTTTT. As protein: CASSEEDRYRNEKLFF.

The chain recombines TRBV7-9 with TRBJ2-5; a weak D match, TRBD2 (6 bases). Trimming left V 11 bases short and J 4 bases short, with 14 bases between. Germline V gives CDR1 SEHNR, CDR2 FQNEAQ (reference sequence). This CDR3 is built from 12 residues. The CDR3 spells CACLGGRETQYF. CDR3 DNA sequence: TGTGCCTGTCTGGGAGGTCGAGAGACCCAGTACTTC.

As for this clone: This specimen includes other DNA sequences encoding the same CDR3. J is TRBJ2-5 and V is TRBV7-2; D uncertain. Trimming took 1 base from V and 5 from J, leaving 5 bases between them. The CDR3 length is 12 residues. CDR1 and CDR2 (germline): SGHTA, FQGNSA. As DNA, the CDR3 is TGTGCCAGCAGCTTAGATCGGGAGACCCAGTACTTC. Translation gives CASSLDRETQYF. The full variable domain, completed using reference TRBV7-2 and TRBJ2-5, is GAGVSQSPSNKVTEKGKDVELRCDPISGHTALYWYRQSLGQGLEFLIYFQGNSAPDKSGLPSDRFSAERTGGSVSTLTIQRTQQEDSAVYLCASSLDRETQYFGPGTRLLVL.

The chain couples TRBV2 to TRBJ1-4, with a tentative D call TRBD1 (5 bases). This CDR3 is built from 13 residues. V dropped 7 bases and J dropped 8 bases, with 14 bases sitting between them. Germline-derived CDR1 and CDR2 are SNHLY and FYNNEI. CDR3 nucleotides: TGTGCCAGCACGTGGGGCGCGATGGAAAAACTGTTTTTT. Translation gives CASTWGAMEKLFF.

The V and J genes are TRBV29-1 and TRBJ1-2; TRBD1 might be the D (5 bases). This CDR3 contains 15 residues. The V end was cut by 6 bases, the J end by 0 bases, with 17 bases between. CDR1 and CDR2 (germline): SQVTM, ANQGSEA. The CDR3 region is CSVGGLGGTNYGYTF. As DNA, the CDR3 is TGCAGCGTCGGGGGTTTGGGGGGAACTAACTATGGCTACACCTTC. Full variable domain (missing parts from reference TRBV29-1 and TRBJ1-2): SAVISQKPSRDICQRGTSLTIQCQVDSQVTMMFWYRQQPGQSLTLIATANQGSEATYESGFVIDKFPISRPNLTFSTLTVSNMSPEDSSIYLCSVGGLGGTNYGYTFGSGTRLTVV.